This T cell receptor (beta chain) was identified during a study of human T cells and chemical hapten exposure. The overall study: Throughout a study of approximately 25 weeks, patients underwent weekly scalp administration of diphenylcyclopropenone doses. The study patch tested 0.01% DPC on the upper back and read results at 6 days. Yields of TCR per sample differed, chiefly owing to small differences in pooled library volume.

Germline loops: CDR1 SGDLS, CDR2 YYNGEE. The length of the CDR3 is 16 residues. V dropped 2 bases and J dropped 6 bases, with 21 bases sitting between them. The time point here: patch test 2, 6 weeks after DPC sensitization. Treatment indicated: therapeutic diphenylcyclopropenone sensitization with weekly scalp DPC. The library labeled individual cDNA molecules by adding unique molecular identifiers to them. TCRdb independently ran MiXCR on the RACE reads; one entry per CDR3 protein. The table lists 95,000 or so distinct CDR3 sequences, over 9.5% of them singletons. Sequenced material: whole blood, taken in connection with sensitization to the hapten diphenylcyclopropenone (DPC). The chain carries TRBV9 and TRBJ2-7; TRBD2 is a possible D gene (6 bases). This sequence originates from a woman in her 40s with alopecia areata. Some clones in this sample may be carry-over from other donors' samples. CDR3 region: CASSVRDLLPPGEQYF. As DNA, the CDR3 is TGTGCCAGCAGCGTCCGGGACTTACTCCCGCCTGGCGAGCAGTACTTC.